Sequencing of this T cell receptor (beta chain) was carried out in a study of blood T cell repertoires in COVID-19. The overall study: The origin of the acute and convalescent COVID-19 samples was the United States, Italy and Spain. PBMCs, B-cell-depleted T cells, or T cells were the source of the cDNA or gDNA that made up the material.

The table came from immunoSEQ multiplex PCR; TCRdb's copy has only in-frame clones and leaves some out. This table holds a few hundred thousand clones, approximately 81% found once. The TCR originated in a woman aged 60-75 years who had recovered from COVID-19. The source material was peripheral blood.

Here the CDR3 reads CATSAPGASRRSEQFF. For the CDR3, the DNA is TGTGCCACCAGTGCCCCAGGGGCATCCCGACGGAGCGAGCAGTTCTTC. This chain uses TRBV24-1 with TRBJ2-1, with D possibly TRBD1 on 6 matching bases. Trimming took 5 bases from V and 10 from J, leaving 23 bases between them. CDR3 length: 16 amino acids. Germline lookup yields CDR1 KGHDR and CDR2 SFDVKD.